Below are 27 T cell receptor beta chains sequenced from a single sample in a study of radiotherapy plus CTLA-4 blockade in lung cancer. The protocol was immunoSEQ multiplex PCR, while the TCRdb copy is restricted to in-frame clones and leaves out a portion. Counted here are 55,000 to 75,000 clones, 60% to 80% occurring once; the ten biggest clones make up about 15%. The material was peripheral blood, obtained from a patient treated with radiotherapy plus ipilimumab. The receptors stem from a human donor with non-small cell lung cancer whose response to radiotherapy plus ipilimumab could not be evaluated. Some clones in this sample may be carry-over from other donors' samples.

This chain's CDR3 is CASRGQANTGELFF. The CDR3 region has the DNA TGTGCCAGCAGGGGACAGGCCAACACCGGGGAGCTGTTTTTT. The chain combines TRBV6-1 with TRBJ2-2, with 8 bases lining up with TRBD1. The CDR3 spans 14 residues. J gave up 2 bases and V 6 bases, and 2 bases lay outside the gene matches. The germline V gene has CDR1 MNHNS and CDR2 SASEGT.

A single count supports this clone. This sequence joins TRBV2 and TRBJ2-3, with 7 bases lining up with TRBD1. With 5 bases clipped from V and 1 base from J, the junction kept 6 bases outside the gene matches. Germline-derived CDR1 and CDR2 are SNHLY and FYNNEI. The CDR3 is made up of 15 amino acids. The CDR3: CASSSDRVGTDTQYF. The CDR3 DNA is TGTGCCAGCAGTAGTGACAGGGTAGGCACAGATACGCAGTATTTT.

The rearrangement links TRBV7-8 to TRBJ2-7, with 8 positions matching TRBD1. Trimming removed 6 bases from V and 6 bases from J; junction bases left unmatched: 19. Germline V CDR1 and CDR2: SGHVS, FQNEAQ. This CDR3 has 17 residues. CDR3 in DNA: TGTGCCAGCAGTCTAGCAGGTTCCGGACAGGGCCGTTCCGAGCAGTACTTC. The encoded protein is CASSLAGSGQGRSEQYF.

The gene calls are TRBV7-3 and TRBJ2-5; D gene unclear. The J call is uncertain, as TRBJ2-7 better fits the DNA end. CDR1 and CDR2 (germline): SGHTA, FQGTGA. The CDR3 sequence is 14 residues long. CDR3 coding DNA: TGTGCCAGCAGCTTAGGGCTGAGCTCCTACGAGCAGTACTTC. Its translation is CASSLGLSSYEQYF.

The V gene is TRBV5-1, the J gene TRBJ1-2; D perhaps matches TRBD1 (5 bases). V lost 0 bases to trimming and J lost 8 bases, with 14 bases between them. This CDR3 is 14 amino acids long. CDR1 and CDR2 (germline): SGHRS, YFSETQ. The CDR3 sequence is CASSLARGDEGYTF. The CDR3, as DNA: TGCGCCAGCAGCTTGGCCCGGGGGGATGAGGGCTACACCTTC.

The chain joins TRBV11-2 to TRBJ2-2; the D gene is possibly TRBD2 (7 bases). Germline CDR1 and CDR2: SGHAT and FQNNGV. The CDR3 runs to 14 residues. Trimming cost V 3 bases and J 6 bases, with 11 bases left between them. The CDR3 loop reads CASSFGGAPGELFF. Here the CDR3 DNA reads TGTGCCAGCAGCTTTGGGGGGGCCCCCGGGGAGCTGTTTTTT.

CDR3 protein: CAWSVLGEAQPQHF. CDR3 nucleotides: TGTGCCTGGAGTGTACTAGGGGAGGCTCAGCCCCAGCATTTT. This chain connects TRBV30 to TRBJ1-5, with TRBD1 as a possible D gene (5 bases). The germline V and J ends were trimmed by 0 bases and 6 bases, with 12 bases remaining between them. CDR3 length: 14 residues. Per germline, CDR1 GTSNPN and CDR2 SVGIG (reference sequence).

The V and J genes are TRBV29-1 and TRBJ2-7, with D perhaps matching TRBD1 (6 bases). The CDR3 runs to 11 residues. The V gene lost 6 bases and the J gene lost 3 bases, with 9 bases spanning the gap. Germline CDR1 SQVTM, CDR2 ANQGSEA. CDR3: CSVGTSYEQYF. The CDR3 DNA is TGCAGCGTCGGGACAAGCTACGAGCAGTACTTC.

V is TRBV19 and J is TRBJ1-5; 11 nucleotides line up with TRBD1. CDR1 and CDR2 from the germline V gene are LNHDA and SQIVND (reference sequence). This CDR3 region has 19 residues. Trimming cost V 4 bases and J 1 base; bases outside gene matches: 12. The CDR3 DNA reads as TGTGCCAGTAGTACGCACGTGGACAGGGGGCGGAGGAGCAATCAGCCCCAGCATTTT. Its translation is CASSTHVDRGRRSNQPQHF.

This clone occurred many times. V usage is TRBV28 and J usage is TRBJ1-5; D not certain. The germline gives CDR1 MDHEN, CDR2 SYDVKM. Trimming pared 2 bases from V and 0 bases from J, leaving 17 bases between. The CDR3 is 18 residues long. This chain's CDR3 is CASSLLWPQKNSNQPQHF. DNA for the CDR3: TGTGCCAGCAGTTTACTCTGGCCGCAGAAAAATAGCAATCAGCCCCAGCATTTT.

This clone was seen only a few times. This chain connects TRBV9 to TRBJ1-1; D not resolved. The germline V gene has CDR1 SGDLS and CDR2 YYNGEE. CDR3 length equals 12 residues. V lost 1 base, J lost 8 bases, and 9 bases lay in between. Here the CDR3 reads CASSVNREEAFF. The CDR3 region has the DNA TGTGCCAGCAGCGTAAATCGGGAAGAAGCTTTCTTT.

The V call is TRBV13, the J call TRBJ2-5; tentatively, D is TRBD1 (6 bases). The V end lost 5 bases, the J end lost 2 bases, and 12 bases lay between the germline ends. This CDR3 has 14 amino acids. CDR1 and CDR2 from the germline V gene are PRHDT and FYEKMQ (reference sequence). The chain's CDR3 is CASSRTGNQETQYF. The CDR3 bases are TGTGCCAGCAGCCGAACAGGGAATCAAGAGACCCAGTACTTC.

As DNA, the CDR3 is TGTGCCAGCAGCCTCGGTCGTCCGTTAATCGGCTACACCTTC. Its translation: CASSLGRPLIGYTF. This chain connects TRBV6-5 to TRBJ1-2; no definite D call. The V and J ends lost 6 bases and 8 bases respectively, with 19 bases between them. The CDR3 is 14 amino acids. Germline loops: CDR1 MNHEY, CDR2 SVGAGI.

The rearrangement uses TRBV5-4 and TRBJ2-5, with 9 bases fitting TRBD2. Per germline, CDR1 SGHNT and CDR2 YYREEE (reference sequence). The CDR3 is 14 amino acids. Trimming took 7 bases from V and 1 from J; bases not matched to a gene: 5. CDR3 region: CASGSSGVQETQYF. The CDR3 nucleotides are TGTGCCAGCGGGTCTAGCGGGGTCCAAGAGACCCAGTACTTC.

V gene TRBV18 combines with J gene TRBJ1-4, with D uncertain. CDR3 length: 15 residues. Germline assignment: CDR1 KGHSH and CDR2 LQKENI. Trimming took off 2 bases at V and 4 bases at J, with 11 bases between the two ends. In nucleotides, the CDR3 is TGTGCCAGCTCACCATTAGGAGGCGTTAATGAAAAACTGTTTTTT. It is translated as CASSPLGGVNEKLFF.

The chain is built from TRBV6-1 and TRBJ2-7; D not resolved. Between the trimmed V and J ends, which lost 5 bases and 3 bases, there was a span of 8 bases. Germline CDR1 is MNHNS and CDR2 is SASEGT. The length of the CDR3 is 12 residues. This chain's CDR3 is CASSLIGYEQYF. CDR3 DNA sequence: TGTGCCAGCAGTCTCATCGGCTACGAGCAGTACTTC.

This chain connects TRBV7-2 to TRBJ1-1, with D tentatively TRBD1 (5 bases). Trimming took 5 bases from V and 5 from J, leaving 15 bases between them. The CDR3 length is 14 residues. Per the germline V gene, CDR1 is SGHTA and CDR2 is FQGNSA. The DNA of the CDR3 is TGTGCCAGCAGCCGAACGGGGGGGACTACTGAAGCTTTCTTT. Encoded protein: CASSRTGGTTEAFF.

The rearrangement uses TRBV9 and TRBJ2-1; D unresolved. The germline V gene has CDR1 SGDLS and CDR2 YYNGEE. V was trimmed by 4 bases and J by 3 bases, leaving 14 bases between them. CDR3 length: 15 residues. The CDR3 reads CASSLSIIGYNEQFF. The CDR3 DNA sequence: TGTGCCAGCAGCCTGAGCATCATTGGCTACAATGAGCAGTTCTTC.

The gene calls are TRBV5-4 and TRBJ2-1; D ambiguous. CDR1 and CDR2 from the germline V gene are SGHNT and YYREEE (reference sequence). CDR3 length: 15 amino acids. The germline V and J ends were trimmed by 0 bases and 5 bases, with 12 bases remaining between them. The CDR3 nucleotides read TGTGCCAGCAGCTTGGCCGCGGCCCTGGACAATGAGCAGTTCTTC. Its protein is CASSLAAALDNEQFF.

The chain carries TRBV4-2 and TRBJ2-5, with 9 bases lining up with TRBD1. J gave up 4 bases and V 3 bases, and 12 bases lay outside the gene matches. Germline CDR1 LGHNA, CDR2 YNFKEQ. CDR3 size: 17 residues. Here the CDR3 DNA reads TGTGCCAGCAGCCACAGATTAACAGGGGGCAGGGGAGAGACCCAGTACTTC. It specifies CASSHRLTGGRGETQYF.

The chain has TRBV18 and TRBJ2-3; 7 positions agree with TRBD1. Germline CDR1 reads KGHSH; CDR2 reads LQKENI. The CDR3 has 19 residues. V gave up 2 bases and J gave up 0 bases; unmatched junction bases: 14. CDR3 in DNA: TGTGCCAGCTCACCAATTTCTCTTGGGACAGCCCCTAGCACAGATACGCAGTATTTT. It encodes CASSPISLGTAPSTDTQYF.

The chain is built from TRBV28 and TRBJ2-7, with a weak D call TRBD2 (6 bases). CDR3 length: 12 residues. V lost 3 bases to trimming and J lost 11 bases, with 14 bases between them. The germline V gene has CDR1 MDHEN and CDR2 SYDVKM. The DNA for the CDR3 is TGTGCCAGCAGTTTTCAGTTTGGGGAGGAGTACTTC. It yields the protein CASSFQFGEEYF.

The chain has TRBV30 and TRBJ2-3, with D unresolved. The V end was cut by 2 bases, the J end by 6 bases, with 15 bases between. This CDR3 has 14 residues. The germline CDR1 and CDR2 sequences are GTSNPN and SVGIG (reference sequence). The CDR3 spells CAWSRVRSGDTQYF. CDR3 bases: TGTGCCTGGAGTCGGGTGAGGTCTGGGGATACGCAGTATTTT. The full variable domain, with the rest looked up from reference TRBV30 and TRBJ2-3, is SQTIHQWPATLVQPVGSPLSLECTVEGTSNPNLYWYRQAAGRGLQLLFYSVGIGQISSEVPQNLSASRPQDRQFILSSKKLLLSDSGFYLCAWSRVRSGDTQYFGPGTRLTVL.

This clone was recorded many times. The genes are TRBV7-9 and TRBJ1-1; possibly TRBD1 for D (6 bases). Between the trimmed V and J ends, which lost 3 bases and 1 base, there was a span of 9 bases. From germline, CDR1 is SEHNR and CDR2 FQNEAQ (reference sequence). The CDR3 runs to 14 residues. CDR3 sequence reads: CASSFGGQNTEAFF. In nucleotides, the CDR3 is TGTGCCAGCAGCTTCGGGGGGCAGAACACTGAAGCTTTCTTT. The full variable domain, with the rest looked up from reference TRBV7-9 and TRBJ1-1, is DTGVSQNPRHKITKRGQNVTFRCDPISEHNRLYWYRQTLGQGPEFLTYFQNEAQLEKSRLLSDRFSAERPKGSFSTLEIQRTEQGDSAMYLCASSFGGQNTEAFFGQGTRLTVV.

The rearrangement joins TRBV4-1 to TRBJ2-7; D gene ambiguous. Per the germline V gene, CDR1 is MGHRA and CDR2 is YSYEKL. V was cut by 0 bases and J by 7 bases, with 7 bases left in between. The CDR3 contains 12 residues. CDR3 nucleotides: TGCGCCAGCAGCCAAGATGGTACAGAGCAGTACTTC. Protein: CASSQDGTEQYF.

CDR3: CASSDERGNQPQHF. In nucleotides, the CDR3 is TGTGCCAGCAGTGACGAACGGGGCAATCAGCCCCAGCATTTT. V is TRBV2 and J is TRBJ1-5, with D hard to call. V lost 3 bases and J 2 bases, leaving 8 bases between the germline ends. CDR3 length: 14 amino acids. CDR1 is SNHLY, CDR2 FYNNEI, per germline. Variable domain in full (rest from reference TRBV2 and TRBJ1-5): EPEVTQTPSHQVTQMGQEVILRCVPISNHLYFYWYRQILGQKVEFLVSFYNNEISEKSEIFDDQFSVERPDGSNFTLKIRSTKLEDSAMYFCASSDERGNQPQHFGDGTRLSIL.

This clone has only one observation. The V and J genes are TRBV5-5 and TRBJ2-3; no firm D call. V was clipped by 4 bases and J by 4 bases, with 13 bases between them. The CDR3 is 14 residues long. In germline, CDR1 is SGHKS, CDR2 YYEKEE (reference sequence). In DNA form, the CDR3 reads TGTGCCAGCAGCCCTGACGGGTTGGCAGATACGCAGTATTTT. The encoded protein is CASSPDGLADTQYF.